One sample yielded the 31 T cell receptor beta chains listed below, sequenced in a study of identical twins. TCRdb recomputed calls from the 5' RACE reads with MiXCR, one row per CDR3 protein. The sample gives roughly 280,000 distinct CDR3 sequences, just under 9.5% of which show up once; approximately 6.6% is in the top ten. The same data also went into a second study, on yellow fever vaccine responses in identical twins.

The specimen sequenced was CD8+ T cells sorted from blood. The receptors derive from a woman between 18 and 29 years old in good health.

This chain uses TRBV6-1 with TRBJ2-7; D remains ambiguous. The V gene's germline CDR1 is MNHNS and CDR2 SASEGT. The ends were cut back, 6 bases at V and 1 base at J, with 19 bases in the middle. CDR3 length: 16 amino acids. For the CDR3, the DNA is TGTGCCAGCAGCGCCAGAACTCTCCAGGCATCCTACGAGCAGTACTTC. This gives the protein CASSARTLQASYEQYF.

This clonotype was seen a few times. The chain is built from TRBV20-1 and TRBJ2-1, with a tentative D call TRBD2 (6 bases). From germline, CDR1 is DFQATT and CDR2 SNEGSKA (reference sequence). CDR3 length equals 13 residues. The V gene lost 7 bases and the J gene lost 4 bases, with 14 bases spanning the gap. CDR3 nucleotide sequence: TGCAGTGTGAGCGGGCCAGAATACAATGAGCAGTTCTTC. It specifies CSVSGPEYNEQFF.

This clonotype was picked up many times. The chain links TRBV29-1 to TRBJ2-1, with D maybe TRBD2 (6 bases). Deletions cut 6 bases from V and 2 bases from J, with 11 bases between. Germline-derived CDR1 and CDR2 are SQVTM and ANQGSEA. The CDR3 extends over 13 amino acids. CDR3 nucleotide sequence: TGCAGCGTCCAAGCTAGCGCCTACAATGAGCAGTTCTTC. It encodes CSVQASAYNEQFF.

The chain recombines TRBV5-1 with TRBJ1-2; tentatively, D is TRBD1 (6 bases). There are 17 residues in the CDR3. Trimming took off 4 bases at V and 5 bases at J, with 24 bases between the two ends. Germline V gene lookup returns CDR1 SGHRS and CDR2 YFSETQ. The DNA of the CDR3 is TGCGCCAGCAGCGTTGACCCCGGGACACGCCGTCTTTATGGCTACACCTTC. Translated: CASSVDPGTRRLYGYTF.

This chain links TRBV20-1 with TRBJ2-7; no reliable D call. Trimming shortened V by 1 base and J by 5 bases, and 9 bases separated the two germline ends. Germline V gene lookup returns CDR1 DFQATT and CDR2 SNEGSKA (reference sequence). The CDR3 has 12 amino acids. The CDR3 DNA follows: TGCAGTGCTAGAGGGGTGCGCGACGAGCAGTACTTC. This gives the protein CSARGVRDEQYF.

This chain connects TRBV27 to TRBJ2-1, with 8 bases matching TRBD2. Germline CDR1 is MNHEY and CDR2 is SMNVEV (reference sequence). Losses at the gene ends were 5 bases for V and 4 bases for J; bases not matched to a gene: 7. This CDR3 has 15 amino acids. Here the CDR3 DNA reads TGTGCCAGCAGTCCTCGGGAGGGCCGTTACAATGAGCAGTTCTTC. Protein: CASSPREGRYNEQFF.

V usage is TRBV6-2 or TRBV6-3 and J usage is TRBJ2-1, with D uncertain. The CDR3 is made up of 16 amino acids. CDR1 is MNHEY and CDR2 is SVGEGT in the germline V gene. V lost 5 bases and J lost 2, with 16 bases in between. In nucleotides, the CDR3 is TGTGCCAGCAGTCGAAGCCTCGATAGACCCTACAATGAGCAGTTCTTC. Translated: CASSRSLDRPYNEQFF.

This clonotype was seen more than once but under ten times. The rearrangement links TRBV6-1 to TRBJ2-7; TRBD1 matches 11 bases. Trimming at V came to 6 bases and at J to 5 bases, leaving 3 bases not matched to a gene. CDR3 length: 13 residues. Germline assignment: CDR1 MNHNS and CDR2 SASEGT. This CDR3 reads CASRRDRGNEQYF. The CDR3 bases are TGTGCCAGCAGAAGGGACAGGGGGAACGAGCAGTACTTC.

V is TRBV24-1 and J is TRBJ2-7; D possibly corresponds to TRBD1 (6 bases). Trimming stripped 6 bases from V and 1 base from J, with 9 bases between. CDR1 KGHDR and CDR2 SFDVKD come from the germline V gene. This CDR3 is built from 13 residues. CDR3 residues: CATSPRGSYEQYF. The CDR3 DNA reads TGTGCCACCAGTCCAAGGGGGTCCTACGAGCAGTACTTC.

In this sample, this clonotype turned up many times. The chain is built from TRBV28 and TRBJ2-7; D possibly matches TRBD1 or TRBD2 (6 bases each). V dropped 3 bases and J dropped 3 bases, with 15 bases sitting between them. Germline-derived CDR1 and CDR2 are MDHEN and SYDVKM. The CDR3 extends over 15 amino acids. The CDR3 is CASSFMRDTFYEQYF. Here the CDR3 DNA reads TGTGCCAGCAGTTTTATGCGGGACACGTTCTACGAGCAGTACTTC.

This chain joins TRBV10-3 and TRBJ2-2, with D unclear. From germline, CDR1 is ENHRY and CDR2 SYGVKD. There are 14 residues in the CDR3. Trimming left V 6 bases short and J 1 base short, with 9 bases between. The CDR3 here is CAIRPNLNTGELFF. The CDR3, as DNA: TGTGCCATCAGGCCGAATTTGAACACCGGGGAGCTGTTTTTT.

This clonotype was seen only a few times. V usage is TRBV20-1 and J usage is TRBJ2-7; 14 bases align to TRBD2. Trimming took 0 bases from V and 3 from J; bases not matched to a gene: 7. The CDR3 is 17 residues long. Germline loops: CDR1 DFQATT, CDR2 SNEGSKA (reference sequence). The CDR3 DNA reads TGCAGTGCTAGAGAAGAAGGACTAGCGGGAGGTAACTACGAGCAGTACTTC. It encodes CSAREEGLAGGNYEQYF.

The sample holds many counts of this clonotype. The chain has TRBV12-3 or TRBV12-4 and TRBJ2-3, with 7 bases aligning to TRBD2. CDR3 size: 15 residues. V lost 5 bases, J lost 2 bases, and 7 bases stayed unmatched. This CDR3 is CASSQGGGPTDTQYF. In DNA form, the CDR3 reads TGTGCCAGCAGTCAGGGCGGGGGACCCACAGATACGCAGTATTTT.

This clonotype was counted many times. The V gene is TRBV4-2, the J gene TRBJ2-7, with D perhaps TRBD1 (6 bases). CDR1 LGHNA and CDR2 YNFKEQ come from the germline V gene. Trimming left V 4 bases short and J 2 bases short, with 12 bases between. The CDR3 extends over 14 amino acids. Here the CDR3 reads CASSPNRAPYEQYF. CDR3 DNA sequence: TGTGCCAGCAGCCCCAACAGGGCCCCCTACGAGCAGTACTTC.

The chain employs TRBV28 and TRBJ2-3; possible D gene TRBD2, 5 bases. Per the germline V gene, CDR1 is MDHEN and CDR2 is SYDVKM. Deletions cut 2 bases from V and 0 bases from J, with 12 bases between. The CDR3 has 16 amino acids. CDR3 bases: TGTGCCAGCAGTTTACAGGACTCCCTCAGCACAGATACGCAGTATTTT. This codes for CASSLQDSLSTDTQYF.

This clonotype was observed many times. The chain is built from TRBV12-3 or TRBV12-4 and TRBJ2-1, with D unresolved. The CDR3 runs to 12 residues. V was clipped by 5 bases and J by 6 bases, with 8 bases between them. The CDR3 DNA sequence: TGTGCCAGCAGTACCCGGAGCAATGAGCAGTTCTTC. Encoded protein: CASSTRSNEQFF.

On this clonotype: A much larger clone is a single base away; this may be a read error. The chain uses TRBV29-1 and TRBJ2-1; 11 positions agree with TRBD2. CDR1 is SQVTM and CDR2 is ANQGSEA in the germline V gene. The length of the CDR3 is 15 residues. J was trimmed by 6 bases and V by 6 bases; bases with no gene match: 10. CDR3 in amino acids: CSVNRLAGTFNEQFF. Written as DNA, the CDR3 is TGCAGCGTAAACCGACTAGCGGGAACCTTCAATGAGCAGTTCTTC.

V is TRBV4-1 and J is TRBJ2-1; tentatively, D is TRBD2 (5 bases). The ends were cut back, 4 bases at V and 8 bases at J, with 18 bases in the middle. The CDR3 has 15 amino acids. Germline V lookup: CDR1 MGHRA, CDR2 YSYEKL. Here the CDR3 reads CASSPYDLTEDEQFF. CDR3 in DNA: TGCGCCAGCAGCCCCTACGATTTGACGGAGGATGAGCAGTTCTTC.

This clonotype was recorded a few times. The chain links TRBV19 to TRBJ2-1; 7 bases fit TRBD1. Trimming took 6 bases from V and 8 from J; bases not matched to a gene: 7. This CDR3 contains 13 residues. Germline-derived CDR1 and CDR2 are LNHDA and SQIVND (reference sequence). Written as DNA, the CDR3 is TGTGCCAGTAGCGGGGACAGCAGGGATGAGCAGTTCTTC. It encodes CASSGDSRDEQFF.

The chain carries TRBV13 and TRBJ2-7; a weak D match, TRBD1 (6 bases). V dropped 5 bases and J dropped 2 bases, with 22 bases sitting between them. The V gene's germline CDR1 is PRHDT and CDR2 FYEKMQ (reference sequence). The CDR3 extends over 17 amino acids. In nucleotides, the CDR3 is TGTGCCAGCAGCCCCCTCGGTCGGGACACGCCGACCTACGAGCAGTACTTC. This translates into CASSPLGRDTPTYEQYF.

This clonotype was seen a handful of times. The chain couples TRBV20-1 to TRBJ2-3; D may correspond to TRBD1 or TRBD2 (5 bases each). V gave up 2 bases and J gave up 6 bases, with 12 bases separating them. Per germline, CDR1 DFQATT and CDR2 SNEGSKA (reference sequence). CDR3 length: 13 residues. CDR3 sequence: CSARPWGSDTQYF. CDR3 bases: TGCAGTGCTAGACCCTGGGGGTCTGATACGCAGTATTTT.

V gene TRBV29-1 combines with J gene TRBJ2-7; 10 positions match TRBD1. Germline trimming cut 3 bases from V and 1 base from J; bases unmatched to any gene: 3. Per germline, CDR1 SQVTM and CDR2 ANQGSEA. This CDR3 has 14 residues. The CDR3 DNA reads TGCAGCGTTGATGGACAGGGGGGATCCTACGAGCAGTACTTC. It translates to CSVDGQGGSYEQYF.

This clonotype was recorded many times. V and J are TRBV12-3 or TRBV12-4 and TRBJ2-7; a weak D match, TRBD1 (5 bases). The CDR3 covers 15 residues. Trimming stripped 5 bases from V and 3 bases from J, with 17 bases between. CDR3 residues: CASSSRAGQGYEQYF. The CDR3 bases are TGTGCCAGCAGTAGCCGGGCAGGGCAGGGCTACGAGCAGTACTTC.

This chain joins TRBV29-1 and TRBJ2-1, with 7 positions matching TRBD2. V dropped 3 bases and J dropped 3; count of bases not matched to a gene: 11. The CDR3 length is 16 residues. Germline CDR1 reads SQVTM; CDR2 reads ANQGSEA. CDR3 loop: CSVDGLAGFIYNEQFF. In DNA, the CDR3 is TGCAGCGTTGATGGATTAGCGGGCTTCATCTACAATGAGCAGTTCTTC.

This clonotype has a count of ten or more. This chain uses TRBV24-1 with TRBJ2-7, with no clear D. CDR3 length: 13 amino acids. The V end lost 0 bases, the J end lost 7 bases, and 9 bases lay between the germline ends. Germline loops: CDR1 KGHDR, CDR2 SFDVKD. CDR3 protein: CATSDLVLGEQYF. The CDR3 DNA follows: TGTGCCACCAGTGATTTGGTTCTTGGGGAGCAGTACTTC.

V usage is TRBV29-1 and J usage is TRBJ2-5, with TRBD2 matching 12 bases. This CDR3 is built from 14 residues. With 3 bases clipped from V and 1 base from J, the junction kept 0 bases outside the gene matches. The germline gives CDR1 SQVTM, CDR2 ANQGSEA. The CDR3 DNA follows: TGCAGCGTTGAGGGACTAGCGGGCCAAGAGACCCAGTACTTC. Amino acid sequence: CSVEGLAGQETQYF.

This clonotype appeared many times. The chain is built from TRBV4-2 and TRBJ2-1, with a possible D match to TRBD2 (5 bases). In germline, CDR1 is LGHNA, CDR2 YNFKEQ. V lost 2 bases, J lost 3 bases, and 14 bases lay in between. The CDR3 has 16 residues. Here the CDR3 DNA reads TGTGCCAGCAGCCAAACTCAGAGCGGAGACTACAATGAGCAGTTCTTC. Amino acids: CASSQTQSGDYNEQFF.

The V and J genes are TRBV4-1 and TRBJ2-7, with 7 positions matching TRBD1. The germline V gene has CDR1 MGHRA and CDR2 YSYEKL. The J segment lost 5 bases and the V segment lost 1 base, leaving 5 bases of the junction unmatched. This CDR3 has 14 amino acids. CDR3 in amino acids: CASSQAYRGNEQYF. CDR3 DNA: TGCGCCAGCAGCCAAGCCTACAGGGGTAACGAGCAGTACTTC.

This clonotype was counted at least ten times. J is TRBJ2-3 and V is TRBV20-1; 8 nucleotides agree with TRBD1. The CDR3 is made up of 14 amino acids. Germline V gene sequence: CDR1 DFQATT, CDR2 SNEGSKA (reference sequence). The V gene end was trimmed by 5 bases and the J gene end by 3 bases; junction bases not matched to a gene: 7. The chain's CDR3 is CSAYRDRHTDTQYF. The CDR3 DNA reads as TGCAGTGCTTACCGGGACAGGCATACAGATACGCAGTATTTT.

This clonotype was recorded many times. CDR3 sequence: CASRIKGTDTQYF. The CDR3 nucleotides are TGTGCCAGCAGAATTAAGGGGACAGATACGCAGTATTTT. The chain links TRBV11-2 to TRBJ2-3, with D possibly matching TRBD1 (5 bases). V gave up 6 bases and J gave up 3 bases, with 10 bases separating them. The CDR3 is made up of 13 amino acids. From germline, CDR1 is SGHAT and CDR2 FQNNGV.

The V and J genes are TRBV29-1 and TRBJ1-1; D is ambiguous. This CDR3 contains 12 residues. Germline V CDR1 and CDR2: SQVTM, ANQGSEA. V shed 4 bases and J shed 3 bases, with 9 bases lying between them. CDR3 sequence: CSVVMSYTEAFF. The CDR3 region has the DNA TGCAGCGTTGTCATGTCCTACACTGAAGCTTTCTTT.